This paragraph reports one T cell receptor (beta chain). Its antigen is not identified. CDR3 length equals 15 residues. V was pared by 5 bases and J by 0 bases, with 12 bases between. Germline-derived CDR1 and CDR2 are SGHNT and YENEEA. Method: immunoSEQ multiplex PCR; TCRdb's copy keeps in-frame clones and lacks some. The sample has some 26,000 clones, about three quarters seen once; the top ten hold 0.85% to 1.1%. The sample belongs to a study of memory CD4+ T cells and cytomegalovirus serostatus. Findings and caveats of the study: CD4+ memory repertoires contained about two fifths of the roughly 150 reported CMV TCRbeta sequences. Suggested: most of the CMV-linked TCR signature lies in CD4+ memory cells.

The sort gate was single viable CD3+CD4+CD8-CD45RO+ cells for memory CD4+ T cells. The TCR comes from an adult in good health and CMV-seronegative. V and J are TRBV11-3 and TRBJ2-3; TRBD1 might be the D (6 bases). The specimen was memory CD4+ T cells from blood. CDR3 coding DNA: TGTGCCAGCAGCCTAGGGGGTACTAGCACAGATACGCAGTATTTT. This codes for CASSLGGTSTDTQYF.